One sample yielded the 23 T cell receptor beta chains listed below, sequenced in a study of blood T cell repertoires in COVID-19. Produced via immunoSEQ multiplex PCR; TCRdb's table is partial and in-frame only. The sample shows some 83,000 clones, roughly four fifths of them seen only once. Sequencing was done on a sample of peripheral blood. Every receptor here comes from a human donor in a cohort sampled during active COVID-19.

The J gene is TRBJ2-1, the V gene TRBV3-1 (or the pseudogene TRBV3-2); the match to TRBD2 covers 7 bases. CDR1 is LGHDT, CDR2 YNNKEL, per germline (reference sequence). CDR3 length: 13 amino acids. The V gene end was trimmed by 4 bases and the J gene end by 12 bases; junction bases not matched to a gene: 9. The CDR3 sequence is CASSRTSVGGQFF. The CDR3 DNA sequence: TGTGCCAGCAGCCGAACTAGCGTCGGGGGGCAGTTCTTC.

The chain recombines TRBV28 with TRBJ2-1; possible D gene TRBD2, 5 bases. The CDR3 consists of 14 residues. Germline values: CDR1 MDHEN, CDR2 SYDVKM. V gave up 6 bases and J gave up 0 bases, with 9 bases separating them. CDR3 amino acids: CASSQLGSYNEQFF. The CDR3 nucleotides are TGTGCCAGCAGCCAACTAGGCTCCTACAATGAGCAGTTCTTC. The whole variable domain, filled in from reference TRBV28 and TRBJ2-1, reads DVKVTQSSRYLVKRTGEKVFLECVQDMDHENMFWYRQDPGLGLRLIYFSYDVKMKEKGDIPEGYSVSREKKERFSLILESASTNQTSMYLCASSQLGSYNEQFFGPGTRLTVL.

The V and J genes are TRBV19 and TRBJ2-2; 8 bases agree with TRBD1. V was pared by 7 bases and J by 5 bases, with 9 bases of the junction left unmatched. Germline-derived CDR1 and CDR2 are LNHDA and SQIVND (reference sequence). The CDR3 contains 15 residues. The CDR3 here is CASNTGQGRTGELFF. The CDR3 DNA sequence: TGTGCCAGTAACACCGGACAGGGTAGGACCGGGGAGCTGTTTTTT.

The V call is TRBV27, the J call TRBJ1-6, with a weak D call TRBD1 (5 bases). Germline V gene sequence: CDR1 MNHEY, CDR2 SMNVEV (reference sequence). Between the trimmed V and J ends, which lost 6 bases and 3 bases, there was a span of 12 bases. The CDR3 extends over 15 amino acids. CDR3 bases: TGTGCCAGCAGCTCAGGGCGAGGCTATAATTCACCCCTCCACTTT. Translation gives CASSSGRGYNSPLHF.

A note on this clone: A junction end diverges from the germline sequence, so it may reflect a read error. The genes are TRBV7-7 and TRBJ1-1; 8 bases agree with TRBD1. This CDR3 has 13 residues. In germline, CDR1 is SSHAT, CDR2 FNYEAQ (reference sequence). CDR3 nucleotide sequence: TGTGCTAGCAGCTTACGACAGGGGACTGAAGCTTTCTTT. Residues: CASSLRQGTEAFF.

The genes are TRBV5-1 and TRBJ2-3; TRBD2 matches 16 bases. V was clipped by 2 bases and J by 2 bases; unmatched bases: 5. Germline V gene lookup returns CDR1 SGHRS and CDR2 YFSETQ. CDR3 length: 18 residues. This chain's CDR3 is CASSFGTSGGAFTDTQYF. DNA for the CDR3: TGCGCCAGCAGCTTCGGGACTAGCGGGGGGGCTTTCACAGATACGCAGTATTTT.

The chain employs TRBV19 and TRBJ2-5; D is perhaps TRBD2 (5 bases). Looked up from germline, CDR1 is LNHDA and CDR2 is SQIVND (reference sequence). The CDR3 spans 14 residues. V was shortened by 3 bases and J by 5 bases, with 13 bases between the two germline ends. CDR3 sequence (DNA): TGTGCCAGTAGTATGCGAGGGTTGGGGGAGACCCAGTACTTC. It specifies CASSMRGLGETQYF.

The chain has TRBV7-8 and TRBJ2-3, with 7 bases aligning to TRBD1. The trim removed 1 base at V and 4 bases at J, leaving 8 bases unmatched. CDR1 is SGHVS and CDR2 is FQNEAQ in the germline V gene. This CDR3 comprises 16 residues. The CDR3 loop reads CASSLVGRGRADTQYF. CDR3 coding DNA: TGTGCCAGCAGCTTAGTCGGAAGGGGGCGGGCAGATACGCAGTATTTT. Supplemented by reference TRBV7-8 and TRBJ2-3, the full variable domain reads GAGVSQSPRYKVAKRGQDVALRCDPISGHVSLFWYQQALGQGPEFLTYFQNEAQLDKSGLPSDRFFAERPEGSVSTLKIQRTQQEDSAVYLCASSLVGRGRADTQYFGPGTRLTVL.

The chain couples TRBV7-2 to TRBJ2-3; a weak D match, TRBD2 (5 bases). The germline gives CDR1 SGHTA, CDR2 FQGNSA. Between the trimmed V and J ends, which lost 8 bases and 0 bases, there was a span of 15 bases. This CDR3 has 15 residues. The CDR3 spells CASGPRGSSTDTQYF. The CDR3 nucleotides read TGTGCCAGCGGCCCACGCGGGTCTAGCACAGATACGCAGTATTTT. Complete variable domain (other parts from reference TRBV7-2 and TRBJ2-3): GAGVSQSPSNKVTEKGKDVELRCDPISGHTALYWYRQSLGQGLEFLIYFQGNSAPDKSGLPSDRFSAERTGGSVSTLTIQRTQQEDSAVYLCASGPRGSSTDTQYFGPGTRLTVL.

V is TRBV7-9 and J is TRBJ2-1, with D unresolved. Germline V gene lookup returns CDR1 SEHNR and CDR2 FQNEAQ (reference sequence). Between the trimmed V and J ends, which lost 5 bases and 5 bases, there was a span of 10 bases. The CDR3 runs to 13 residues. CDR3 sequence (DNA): TGTGCCAGCAGCCCGACTGCGGACAATGAGCAGTTCTTC. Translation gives CASSPTADNEQFF.

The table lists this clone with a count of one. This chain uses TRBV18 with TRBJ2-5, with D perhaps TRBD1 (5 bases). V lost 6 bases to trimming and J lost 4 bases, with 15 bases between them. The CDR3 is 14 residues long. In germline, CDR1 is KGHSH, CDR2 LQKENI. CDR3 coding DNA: TGTGCCAGCTCCCACTCAGGGTTGGGAGAGACCCAGTACTTC. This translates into CASSHSGLGETQYF.

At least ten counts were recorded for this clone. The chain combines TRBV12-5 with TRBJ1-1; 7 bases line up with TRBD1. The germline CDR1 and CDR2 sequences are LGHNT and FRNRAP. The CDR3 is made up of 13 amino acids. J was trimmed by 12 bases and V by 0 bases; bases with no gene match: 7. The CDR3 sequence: CASGLVLRQGTFF. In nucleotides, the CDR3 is TGTGCTAGTGGTTTGGTACTCCGACAGGGAACTTTCTTT.

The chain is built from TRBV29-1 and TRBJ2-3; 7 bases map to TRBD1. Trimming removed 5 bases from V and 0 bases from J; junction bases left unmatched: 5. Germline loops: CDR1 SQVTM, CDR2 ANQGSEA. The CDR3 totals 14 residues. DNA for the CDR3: TGCAGCGTTACAGGGGCTCGTAGCACAGATACGCAGTATTTT. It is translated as CSVTGARSTDTQYF.

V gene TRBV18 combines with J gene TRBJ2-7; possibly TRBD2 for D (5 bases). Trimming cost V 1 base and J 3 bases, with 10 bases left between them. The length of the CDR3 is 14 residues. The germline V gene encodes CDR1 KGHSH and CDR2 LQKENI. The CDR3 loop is CASSPRYGNYEQYF. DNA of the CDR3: TGTGCCAGCTCACCACGGTACGGGAACTACGAGCAGTACTTC.

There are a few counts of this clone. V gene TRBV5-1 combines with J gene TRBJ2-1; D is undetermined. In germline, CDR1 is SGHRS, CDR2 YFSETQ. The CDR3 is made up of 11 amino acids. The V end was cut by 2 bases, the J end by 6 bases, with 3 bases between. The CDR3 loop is CASSLANEQFF. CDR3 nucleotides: TGCGCCAGCAGCTTAGCCAATGAGCAGTTCTTC.

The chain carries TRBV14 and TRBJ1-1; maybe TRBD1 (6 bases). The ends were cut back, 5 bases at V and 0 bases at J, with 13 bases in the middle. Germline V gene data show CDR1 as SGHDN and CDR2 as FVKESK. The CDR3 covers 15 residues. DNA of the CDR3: TGTGCCAGCAGCTCGAGGACAGTATTGAACACTGAAGCTTTCTTT. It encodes CASSSRTVLNTEAFF.

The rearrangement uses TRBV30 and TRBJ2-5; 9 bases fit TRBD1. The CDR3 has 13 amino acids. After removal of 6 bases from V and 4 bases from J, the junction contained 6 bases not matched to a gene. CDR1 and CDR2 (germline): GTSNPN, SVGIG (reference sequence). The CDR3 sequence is CACALTGGETQYF. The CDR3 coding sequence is TGTGCCTGTGCGTTGACAGGGGGAGAGACCCAGTACTTC.

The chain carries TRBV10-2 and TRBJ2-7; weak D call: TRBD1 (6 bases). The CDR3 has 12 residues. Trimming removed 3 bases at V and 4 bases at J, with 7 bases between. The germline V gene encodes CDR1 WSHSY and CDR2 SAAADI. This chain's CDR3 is CASSDRGYEQYF. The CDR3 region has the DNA TGCGCCAGCAGTGACAGGGGTTACGAGCAGTACTTC.

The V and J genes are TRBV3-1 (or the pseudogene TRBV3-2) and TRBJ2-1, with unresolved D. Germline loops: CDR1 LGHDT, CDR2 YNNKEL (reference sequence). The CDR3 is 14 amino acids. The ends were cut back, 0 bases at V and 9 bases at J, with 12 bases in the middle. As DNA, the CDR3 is TGTGCCAGCAGCCAAGATACCTTCAGTACTGAGCAGTTCTTC. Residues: CASSQDTFSTEQFF.

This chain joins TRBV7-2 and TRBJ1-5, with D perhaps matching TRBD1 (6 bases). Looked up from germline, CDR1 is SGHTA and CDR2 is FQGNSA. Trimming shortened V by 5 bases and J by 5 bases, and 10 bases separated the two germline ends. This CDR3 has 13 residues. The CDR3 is CASSRDNYQPQHF. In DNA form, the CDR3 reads TGTGCCAGCAGCCGGGACAACTATCAGCCCCAGCATTTT.

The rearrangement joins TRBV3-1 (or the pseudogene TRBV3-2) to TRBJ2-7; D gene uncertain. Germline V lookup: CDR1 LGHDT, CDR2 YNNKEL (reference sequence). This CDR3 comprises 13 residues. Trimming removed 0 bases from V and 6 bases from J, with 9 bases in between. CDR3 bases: TGTGCCAGCAGCCAAGAAACAGACCTCGAGCAGTACTTC. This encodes CASSQETDLEQYF.

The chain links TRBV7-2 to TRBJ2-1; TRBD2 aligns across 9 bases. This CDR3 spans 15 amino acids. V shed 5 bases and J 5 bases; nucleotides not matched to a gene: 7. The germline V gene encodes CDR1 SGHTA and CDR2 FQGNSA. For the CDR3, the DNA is TGTGCCAGCAGCCGTAGCGGGGGTTACGACAATGAGCAGTTCTTC. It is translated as CASSRSGGYDNEQFF.

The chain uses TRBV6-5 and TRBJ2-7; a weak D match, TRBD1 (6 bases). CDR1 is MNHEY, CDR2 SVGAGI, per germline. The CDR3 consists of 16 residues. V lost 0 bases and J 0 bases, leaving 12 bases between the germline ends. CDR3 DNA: TGTGCCAGCAGTTACTCTTGGCAGGGGCACTCCTACGAGCAGTACTTC. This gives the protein CASSYSWQGHSYEQYF.